This T cell receptor (beta chain) was captured in a study of blood T cells in healthy people across ages. Study-level results: PBMCs that were unsorted prevented a conclusive naive versus antigen-experienced comparison. CMV status of donors was not determined, possibly confounding expanded clonotype changes. The recorded TCR beta diversity per million T cells decreased in a roughly linear manner with age.

It was with a sample-barcoded 5' primer and a J-beta primer mix that a second PCR of roughly 7 to 12 cycles was run. A 12-random-nucleotide template-switch adaptor tagged each cDNA molecule. TCRdb re-analysed the 5' RACE reads in MiXCR, keeping a single row per CDR3 protein. Of more than 1.4 million distinct CDR3 sequences detected, around two fifths appear once; the ten largest clones hold approximately 7.9%. This CDR3 region has 16 residues. The V gene lost 4 bases and the J gene lost 7 bases, with 24 bases spanning the gap. CDR1 and CDR2 (germline): SGHRS, YFSETQ. Worth noting for this clonotype: The target antigen is unknown.

The TCR sequence derives from a woman younger than 30 in good health. Sequences were obtained from blood. The chain combines TRBV5-1 with TRBJ2-7; maybe TRBD1 (7 bases). CDR3 loop: CASSLAGQISYNEQYF. The CDR3 DNA reads TGCGCCAGCAGCCTGGCGGGACAGATTTCCTACAATGAGCAGTACTTC. The variable domain in full, completed from reference TRBV5-1 and TRBJ2-7, reads KAGVTQTPRYLIKTRGQQVTLSCSPISGHRSVSWYQQTPGQGLQFLFEYFSETQRNKGNFPGRFSGRQFSNSRSEMNVSTLELGDSALYLCASSLAGQISYNEQYFGPGTRLTVT.